The rows below give T cell receptor beta chains drawn from one sample of a study of cytomegalovirus exposure and HLA in healthy donors. Sequencing used immunoSEQ multiplex PCR; TCRdb keeps in-frame clones, though not all of them. This sample yields about 260,000 clones, of which about 92% are seen a single time; roughly 3% belongs to the top ten. The sequencing sample was made of PBMCs. The receptor source for this set is a woman aged 30 to 39 in good health and CMV-seronegative. CDR3s include the opening cysteine and the closing phenylalanine or tryptophan. D genes are given only for firm matches. Expanded clones get a size class; other rows say once, few or many, or leave the size out.

d_call: -
j_call: TRBJ2-7
v_call: TRBV27
clone_size: -
cdr3_nt: TGTGCCAGCAGCCCGGGACTGAGTTACGAGCAGTACTTC
cdr3_aa: CASSPGLSYEQYF

d_call: -
j_call: TRBJ1-1
v_call: TRBV7-9
clone_size: -
cdr3_nt: TGTGCCAGCAGCTTATCCCCAGGGTTGGGCACTGAAGCTTTCTTT
cdr3_aa: CASSLSPGLGTEAFF

d_call: TRBD2
j_call: TRBJ2-3
v_call: TRBV7-3
clone_size: -
cdr3_nt: TGTGCCAGCAGCTTAACGTTCGGGAGCGGGAGAGGGTCAGATACGCAGTATTTT
cdr3_aa: CASSLTFGSGRGSDTQYF

d_call: TRBD2
j_call: TRBJ2-1
v_call: TRBV20-1
clone_size: -
cdr3_nt: TGCAGTGCGGTTTGGCGGGAGCGGCAGTTCTTC
cdr3_aa: CSAVWRERQFF

d_call: TRBD1
j_call: TRBJ1-5
v_call: TRBV27
clone_size: few
cdr3_nt: TGTGCCAGCAGTCAAGTACCGGGACAGGGAAATCAGCCCCAGCATTTT
cdr3_aa: CASSQVPGQGNQPQHF

d_call: -
j_call: TRBJ2-3
v_call: TRBV19
clone_size: -
cdr3_nt: TGTGCCAGTAGTGCGGGAACTAGCACAGATACGCAGTATTTT
cdr3_aa: CASSAGTSTDTQYF

d_call: -
j_call: TRBJ2-2
v_call: TRBV4-2
clone_size: -
cdr3_nt: TGTGCCAGCAGCCAAGATAGAGGGAGATACACCGGGGAGCTGTTTTTT
cdr3_aa: CASSQDRGRYTGELFF

d_call: TRBD2
j_call: TRBJ2-7
v_call: TRBV28
clone_size: -
cdr3_nt: TGTGCCAGCAGTTCGGCGGGAGTAGGCGAGCAGTACTTC
cdr3_aa: CASSSAGVGEQYF

d_call: TRBD1
j_call: TRBJ2-5
v_call: TRBV5-1
clone_size: -
cdr3_nt: TGCGCCAGCAGCCCTACAGGGGAAGAGACCCAGTACTTC
cdr3_aa: CASSPTGEETQYF

d_call: -
j_call: TRBJ2-4
v_call: TRBV6-5
clone_size: -
cdr3_nt: TGTGCCAGCAGTTACTCGGAGCTAGGGGGCATTCAGTACTTC
cdr3_aa: CASSYSELGGIQYF

d_call: -
j_call: TRBJ2-1
v_call: TRBV2
clone_size: few
cdr3_nt: TGTGCCAGCAGTGAAGGCGGGGACACCCTTGGGACCTACAATGAGCAGTTCTTC
cdr3_aa: CASSEGGDTLGTYNEQFF

d_call: -
j_call: TRBJ1-1
v_call: TRBV27
clone_size: -
cdr3_nt: TGTGCCAGCAGTTTTGGCAGAGTGAACACTGAAGCTTTCTTT
cdr3_aa: CASSFGRVNTEAFF

d_call: TRBD2
j_call: TRBJ2-7
v_call: TRBV27
clone_size: -
cdr3_nt: TGTGCCAGCAGTTTATCGGGACTAGCGGGAGCCGGCTACGAGCAGTACTTC
cdr3_aa: CASSLSGLAGAGYEQYF

d_call: TRBD1
j_call: TRBJ2-7
v_call: TRBV18
clone_size: -
cdr3_nt: TGTGCCAGCTCACCAAGACAGGGTTCCGAGCAGTACTTC
cdr3_aa: CASSPRQGSEQYF

d_call: -
j_call: TRBJ2-7
v_call: TRBV19
clone_size: -
cdr3_nt: TGTGCCAGTAGCAGGTCTCAGGGACCCTACGAGCAGTACTTC
cdr3_aa: CASSRSQGPYEQYF

d_call: -
j_call: TRBJ1-3
v_call: TRBV4-3
clone_size: once
cdr3_nt: TGCGCCAGCAGCCTCTCCAGGCCCTCTGGAAACACCATATATTTT
cdr3_aa: CASSLSRPSGNTIYF

d_call: TRBD2
j_call: TRBJ2-7
v_call: TRBV11-2
clone_size: -
cdr3_nt: TGTGCCAGCAGCATCTCCGGGCGGGAGGGTAAGAAAACCTACGAGCAGTACTTC
cdr3_aa: CASSISGREGKKTYEQYF

d_call: TRBD1
j_call: TRBJ2-1
v_call: TRBV5-4
clone_size: -
cdr3_nt: TGTGCCAGCAGCTCCGGGTCGGGACAGGCCTCGAATGAGCAGTTCTTC
cdr3_aa: CASSSGSGQASNEQFF

d_call: -
j_call: TRBJ2-3
v_call: TRBV25-1
clone_size: -
cdr3_nt: TGTGCCAGCAGGGTAGTAGGCACAGATACGCAGTATTTT
cdr3_aa: CASRVVGTDTQYF

d_call: TRBD2
j_call: TRBJ2-7
v_call: TRBV4-1
clone_size: -
cdr3_nt: TGCGCCAGCACCATCAACCCCGGCGGGAGTGCAGACGAGCAGTACTTC
cdr3_aa: CASTINPGGSADEQYF

d_call: -
j_call: TRBJ1-5
v_call: TRBV28
clone_size: -
cdr3_nt: TGTGCCAGCAGTCCAGACAGATACAATCAGCCCCAGCATTTT
cdr3_aa: CASSPDRYNQPQHF

d_call: -
j_call: TRBJ2-3
v_call: TRBV28
clone_size: -
cdr3_nt: TGTGCCAGCAGTATGGGGACAGATACGCAGTATTTT
cdr3_aa: CASSMGTDTQYF

d_call: -
j_call: TRBJ1-5
v_call: TRBV25-1
clone_size: -
cdr3_nt: TGTGCCAGCGGCGGGGACTCCTATAATCAGCCCCAGCATTTT
cdr3_aa: CASGGDSYNQPQHF

d_call: -
j_call: TRBJ2-7
v_call: TRBV7-2
clone_size: -
cdr3_nt: TGTGCCAGCAGCCCCCGCGCGACCTACGAGCAGTACTTC
cdr3_aa: CASSPRATYEQYF

d_call: -
j_call: TRBJ2-5
v_call: TRBV5-1
clone_size: once
cdr3_nt: TGCGCCAGCAGCCCCGATGGGGGCGTGGAGACCCAGTACTTC
cdr3_aa: CASSPDGGVETQYF

d_call: -
j_call: TRBJ2-2
v_call: TRBV9
clone_size: -
cdr3_nt: TGTGCCAGCAGTGGGGTAGCGACCTACACCGGGGAGCTGTTTTTT
cdr3_aa: CASSGVATYTGELFF

d_call: -
j_call: TRBJ2-5
v_call: TRBV7-6
clone_size: -
cdr3_nt: TGTGCCAGCAGCTACTCAGGGGTCGGCGAGACCCAGTACTTC
cdr3_aa: CASSYSGVGETQYF

d_call: -
j_call: TRBJ1-1
v_call: TRBV4-3
clone_size: -
cdr3_nt: TGCGCCAGCAGCCAAGCGCTTACACTATTGAACACTGAAGCTTTCTTT
cdr3_aa: CASSQALTLLNTEAFF

d_call: -
j_call: TRBJ1-4
v_call: TRBV29-1
clone_size: -
cdr3_nt: TGCAGCGTTGAACGGCCTGAGAATGAAAAACTGTTTTTT
cdr3_aa: CSVERPENEKLFF

d_call: TRBD1
j_call: TRBJ1-5
v_call: TRBV7-6
clone_size: -
cdr3_nt: TGTGCCAGCAGCCAGGGACAGGGGTACAATCAGCCCCAGCATTTT
cdr3_aa: CASSQGQGYNQPQHF

d_call: -
j_call: TRBJ2-3
v_call: TRBV29-1
clone_size: -
cdr3_nt: TGCAGCGTTGGGGATCCGGACCGAGCGCAGTATTTT
cdr3_aa: CSVGDPDRAQYF

d_call: -
j_call: TRBJ2-7
v_call: TRBV27
clone_size: -
cdr3_nt: TGTGCCAGCACCTCGGGTCACGAGCAGTACTTC
cdr3_aa: CASTSGHEQYF

d_call: TRBD1
j_call: TRBJ2-5
v_call: TRBV7-2
clone_size: once
cdr3_nt: TGTGCCAGCAGCTCAGGGGGTTTGGAGACCCAGTACTTC
cdr3_aa: CASSSGGLETQYF

d_call: -
j_call: TRBJ2-3
v_call: TRBV19
clone_size: -
cdr3_nt: TGTGCCAGTACTGGTTCTAGGGCCCTCCCGCCTGGGACGCAGTATTTT
cdr3_aa: CASTGSRALPPGTQYF

d_call: TRBD1
j_call: TRBJ1-2
v_call: TRBV7-9
clone_size: -
cdr3_nt: TGTGCCAGCAGCGGGGAGACAGGGGTGAGGTATGGCTACACCTTC
cdr3_aa: CASSGETGVRYGYTF

d_call: TRBD2
j_call: TRBJ2-1
v_call: TRBV27
clone_size: -
cdr3_nt: TGTGCCAGCAGACGGACTAGCGGGAACAATGAGCAGTTCTTC
cdr3_aa: CASRRTSGNNEQFF

d_call: -
j_call: TRBJ2-1
v_call: TRBV9
clone_size: -
cdr3_nt: TGTGCCAGCAGCGAGGGGGGGAGCTCCTACAATGAGCAGTTCTTC
cdr3_aa: CASSEGGSSYNEQFF

d_call: -
j_call: TRBJ1-2
v_call: TRBV30
clone_size: -
cdr3_nt: TGTGCCTGGAGTTTTCAGGCCGCTAACTATGGCTACACCTTC
cdr3_aa: CAWSFQAANYGYTF

d_call: -
j_call: TRBJ2-7
v_call: TRBV5-4
clone_size: -
cdr3_nt: TGTGCCAGCAGCTTGGCGGACAGTCCCTACGAGCAGTACTTC
cdr3_aa: CASSLADSPYEQYF

d_call: TRBD1
j_call: TRBJ1-3
v_call: TRBV28
clone_size: once
cdr3_nt: TGTGCCAGCAGTTTATTGGGCAGGGGGGACTCTGGAAACACCATATATTTT
cdr3_aa: CASSLLGRGDSGNTIYF

d_call: TRBD2
j_call: TRBJ2-7
v_call: TRBV2
clone_size: once
cdr3_nt: TGTGCCAGCAGTGATAGCGGGATCTACGAGCAGTACTTC
cdr3_aa: CASSDSGIYEQYF

d_call: TRBD1
j_call: TRBJ2-7
v_call: TRBV11-3
clone_size: -
cdr3_nt: TGTGCCAGCAGCCAGGACAGGGGTTACGAGCAGTACTTC
cdr3_aa: CASSQDRGYEQYF

d_call: TRBD2
j_call: TRBJ2-3
v_call: TRBV28
clone_size: -
cdr3_nt: TGTGCCAGCAGTCTCCCCGAACTAGCGGGAGGGCCTTACCCAGATACGCAGTATTTT
cdr3_aa: CASSLPELAGGPYPDTQYF

d_call: TRBD1
j_call: TRBJ2-1
v_call: TRBV14
clone_size: -
cdr3_nt: TGTGCCAGCAGCCAAGTACCCGGACAGGGGCTGAGAAATGAGCAGTTCTTC
cdr3_aa: CASSQVPGQGLRNEQFF

d_call: TRBD1
j_call: TRBJ1-5
v_call: TRBV4-3
clone_size: -
cdr3_nt: TGCGCCAGCAGCCAATACAGGGGCAGTCAGCAGCCCCAGCATTTT
cdr3_aa: CASSQYRGSQQPQHF

d_call: TRBD1
j_call: TRBJ2-7
v_call: TRBV9
clone_size: -
cdr3_nt: TGTGCCAGCAACCTACTCTGCCTTCGGACAGGGAACTACGAGCAGTACTTC
cdr3_aa: CASNLLCLRTGNYEQYF

d_call: TRBD2
j_call: TRBJ2-1
v_call: TRBV7-8
clone_size: -
cdr3_nt: TGTGCCAGCAGCCTAAGGGGGCCTAGCGGGAGGGTCCAAGTCTCCTACAATGAGCAGTTCTTC
cdr3_aa: CASSLRGPSGRVQVSYNEQFF

d_call: TRBD2
j_call: TRBJ2-3
v_call: TRBV27
clone_size: -
cdr3_nt: TGTGCCAGCAGGGAAGCGGGAGGCACAGATACGCAGTATTTT
cdr3_aa: CASREAGGTDTQYF

d_call: TRBD2
j_call: TRBJ2-1
v_call: TRBV4-3
clone_size: -
cdr3_nt: TGCGCCAGCAGCCAAGTTCTTGCGGGAGCGAAGAGCTCCTACAATGAGCAGTTCTTC
cdr3_aa: CASSQVLAGAKSSYNEQFF

d_call: TRBD1
j_call: TRBJ2-5
v_call: TRBV7-6
clone_size: once
cdr3_nt: TGTGCCAGCAGCTTAACAAGGACAGGCCAAGAGACCCAGTACTTC
cdr3_aa: CASSLTRTGQETQYF

d_call: -
j_call: TRBJ2-3
v_call: TRBV28
clone_size: -
cdr3_nt: TGTGCCAGCAGTTTTGTGTACCCCCCCGGGGATACGCAGTATTTT
cdr3_aa: CASSFVYPPGDTQYF

d_call: TRBD2
j_call: TRBJ2-1
v_call: TRBV7-3
clone_size: -
cdr3_nt: TGTGCCAGCAGCCGACTAGCGGGATCTTACAATGAGCAGTTCTTC
cdr3_aa: CASSRLAGSYNEQFF

d_call: -
j_call: TRBJ2-2
v_call: TRBV9
clone_size: -
cdr3_nt: TGTGAAAGGGAGGTTTGGAGTTTCGGGGAGCTGTTTTTT
cdr3_aa: CEREVWSFGELFF

d_call: -
j_call: TRBJ1-4
v_call: TRBV19
clone_size: -
cdr3_nt: TGTGCCAGTAGTCCCCGACAGTCCTATAATGAAAAACTGTTTTTT
cdr3_aa: CASSPRQSYNEKLFF

d_call: TRBD2
j_call: TRBJ2-1
v_call: TRBV2
clone_size: -
cdr3_nt: TGTGCCAGCAGTGGCGGGACTAGCGGGAAGAGCTCCTACAATGAGCAGTTCTTC
cdr3_aa: CASSGGTSGKSSYNEQFF